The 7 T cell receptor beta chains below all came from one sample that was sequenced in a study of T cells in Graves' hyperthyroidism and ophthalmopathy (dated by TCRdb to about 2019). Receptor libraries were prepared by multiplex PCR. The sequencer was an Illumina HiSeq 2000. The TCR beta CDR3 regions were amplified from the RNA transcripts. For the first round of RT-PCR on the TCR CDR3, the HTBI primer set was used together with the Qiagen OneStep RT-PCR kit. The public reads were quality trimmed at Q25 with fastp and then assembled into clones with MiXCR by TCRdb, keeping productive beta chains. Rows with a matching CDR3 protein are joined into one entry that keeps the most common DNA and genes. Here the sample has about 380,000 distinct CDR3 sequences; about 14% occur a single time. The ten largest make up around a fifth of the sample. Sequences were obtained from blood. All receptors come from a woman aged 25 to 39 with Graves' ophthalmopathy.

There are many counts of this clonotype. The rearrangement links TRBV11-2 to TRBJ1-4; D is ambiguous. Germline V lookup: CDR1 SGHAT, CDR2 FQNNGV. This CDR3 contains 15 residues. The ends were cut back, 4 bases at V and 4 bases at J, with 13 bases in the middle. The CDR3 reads CASSSDPTYNEKLFF. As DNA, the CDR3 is TGTGCCAGCAGCTCCGACCCGACCTATAATGAAAAACTGTTTTTT.

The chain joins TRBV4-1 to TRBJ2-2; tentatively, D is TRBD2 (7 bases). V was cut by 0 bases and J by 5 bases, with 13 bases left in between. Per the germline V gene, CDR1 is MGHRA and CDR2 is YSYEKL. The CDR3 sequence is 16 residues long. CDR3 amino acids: CASSQDGGASTGELFF. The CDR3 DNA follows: TGCGCCAGCAGCCAAGATGGGGGGGCGAGTACCGGGGAGCTGTTTTTT.

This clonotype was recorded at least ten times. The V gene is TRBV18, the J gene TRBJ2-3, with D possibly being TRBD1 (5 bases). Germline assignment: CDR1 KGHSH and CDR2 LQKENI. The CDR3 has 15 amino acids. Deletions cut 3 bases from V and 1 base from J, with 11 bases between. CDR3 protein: CASSPTGAGTDTQYF. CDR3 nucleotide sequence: TGTGCCAGCTCACCCACTGGGGCCGGCACAGATACGCAGTATTTT.

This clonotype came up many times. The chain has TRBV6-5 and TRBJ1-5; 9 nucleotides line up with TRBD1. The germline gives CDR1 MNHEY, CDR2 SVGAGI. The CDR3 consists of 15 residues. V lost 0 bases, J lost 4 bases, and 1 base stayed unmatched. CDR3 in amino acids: CASSYSQGANQPQHF. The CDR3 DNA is TGTGCCAGCAGTTACTCACAGGGGGCTAATCAGCCCCAGCATTTT.

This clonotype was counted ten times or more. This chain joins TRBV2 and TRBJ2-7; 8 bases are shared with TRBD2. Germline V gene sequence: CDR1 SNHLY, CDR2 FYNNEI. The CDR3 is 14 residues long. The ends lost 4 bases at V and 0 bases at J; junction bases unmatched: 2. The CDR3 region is CASSGLASSYEQYF. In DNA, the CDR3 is TGTGCCAGCAGTGGACTAGCGAGCTCCTACGAGCAGTACTTC.

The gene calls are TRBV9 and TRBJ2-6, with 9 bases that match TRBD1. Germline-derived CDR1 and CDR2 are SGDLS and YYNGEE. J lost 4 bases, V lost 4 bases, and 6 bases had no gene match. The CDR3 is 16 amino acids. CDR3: CASSFGQGPGANVLTF. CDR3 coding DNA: TGTGCCAGCAGCTTCGGACAGGGGCCGGGGGCCAACGTCCTGACTTTC.

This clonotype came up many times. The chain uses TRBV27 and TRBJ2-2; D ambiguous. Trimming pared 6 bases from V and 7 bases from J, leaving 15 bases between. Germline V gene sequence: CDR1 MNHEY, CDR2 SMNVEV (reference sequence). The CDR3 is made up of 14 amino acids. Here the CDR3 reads CASRPLLGSGELFF. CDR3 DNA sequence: TGTGCCAGCAGACCCCTACTTGGAAGCGGGGAGCTGTTTTTT.